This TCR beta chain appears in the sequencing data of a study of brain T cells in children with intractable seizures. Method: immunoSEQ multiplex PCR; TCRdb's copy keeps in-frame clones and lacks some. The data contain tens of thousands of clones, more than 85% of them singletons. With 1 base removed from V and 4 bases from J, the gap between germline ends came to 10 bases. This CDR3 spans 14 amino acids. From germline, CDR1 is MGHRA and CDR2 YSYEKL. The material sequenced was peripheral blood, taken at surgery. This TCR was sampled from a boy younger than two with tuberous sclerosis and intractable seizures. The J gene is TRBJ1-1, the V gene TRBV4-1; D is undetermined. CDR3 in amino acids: CASSQVGVPTEAFF. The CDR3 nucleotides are TGCGCCAGCAGCCAAGTGGGAGTTCCCACTGAAGCTTTCTTT.